This TCR beta chain is drawn from a study of spatial heterogeneity in lung cancer. Time point noted: sample taken at primary tumor resection. Unsorted whole RNA of tumor, nontumor lung or frozen PBMC was sequenced. TCRdb ran MiXCR on the 5' RACE reads and lists one entry per CDR3 protein. Of tens of thousands of distinct CDR3 sequences in the sample, 7.5% are singletons; the top ten hold around 30%. This clonotype has more than one count but fewer than ten. This material consisted of PBMCs, taken at surgery. The sequence was collected from a male donor with early-stage non-small cell lung cancer.

In nucleotides, the CDR3 is TGTGCCAGCAGCGAGACAGCGGCCGGTCCCTACGAGCAGTACGTC. The encoded protein is CASSETAAGPYEQYV. The chain is built from TRBV6-5 and TRBJ2-7, with D possibly called TRBD1 or TRBD2 (5 bases each). Trimming left V 6 bases short and J 2 bases short, with 17 bases between. This CDR3 has 15 amino acids. Germline CDR1 reads MNHEY; CDR2 reads SVGAGI.